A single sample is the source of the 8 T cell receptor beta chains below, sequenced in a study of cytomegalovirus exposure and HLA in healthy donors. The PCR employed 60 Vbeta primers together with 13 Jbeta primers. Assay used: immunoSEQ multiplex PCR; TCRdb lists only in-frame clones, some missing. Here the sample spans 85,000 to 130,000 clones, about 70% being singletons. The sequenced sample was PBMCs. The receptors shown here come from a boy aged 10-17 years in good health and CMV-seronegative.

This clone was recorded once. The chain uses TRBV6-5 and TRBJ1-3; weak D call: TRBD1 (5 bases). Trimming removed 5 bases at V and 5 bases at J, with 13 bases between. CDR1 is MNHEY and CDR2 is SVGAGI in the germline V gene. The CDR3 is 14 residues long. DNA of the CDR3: TGTGCCAGCAGTCCTGGGGCTTATAGAAACACCATATATTTT. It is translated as CASSPGAYRNTIYF.

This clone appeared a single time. CDR3 DNA: TGCGCCAGCAGCCTAGGAGTCGGGACACCGTCACCCCTCCACTTT. It is translated as CASSLGVGTPSPLHF. The chain links TRBV4-1 to TRBJ1-6; tentatively, D is TRBD1 (6 bases). CDR1 MGHRA and CDR2 YSYEKL come from the germline V gene. V dropped 4 bases and J dropped 10 bases, with 17 bases sitting between them. CDR3 length: 15 amino acids.

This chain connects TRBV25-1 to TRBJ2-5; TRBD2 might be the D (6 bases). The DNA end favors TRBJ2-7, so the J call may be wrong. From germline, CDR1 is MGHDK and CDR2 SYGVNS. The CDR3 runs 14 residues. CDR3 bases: TGTGCCAGCAGTGAATTCTCTAGCGCCGACGAGCAGTACTTC. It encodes CASSEFSSADEQYF.

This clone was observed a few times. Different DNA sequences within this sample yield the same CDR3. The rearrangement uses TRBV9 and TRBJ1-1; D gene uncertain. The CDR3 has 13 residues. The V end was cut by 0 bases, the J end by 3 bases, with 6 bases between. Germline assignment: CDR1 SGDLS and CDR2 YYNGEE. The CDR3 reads CASSVGGDTEAFF. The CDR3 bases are TGTGCCAGCAGCGTAGGGGGAGACACTGAAGCTTTCTTT.

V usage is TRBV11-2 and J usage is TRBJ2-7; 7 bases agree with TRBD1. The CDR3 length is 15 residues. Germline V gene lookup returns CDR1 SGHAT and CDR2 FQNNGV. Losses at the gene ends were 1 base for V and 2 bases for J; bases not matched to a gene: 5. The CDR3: CASSLVKGATYEQYF. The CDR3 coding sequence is TGTGCCAGCAGCTTAGTTAAGGGGGCCACCTACGAGCAGTACTTC.

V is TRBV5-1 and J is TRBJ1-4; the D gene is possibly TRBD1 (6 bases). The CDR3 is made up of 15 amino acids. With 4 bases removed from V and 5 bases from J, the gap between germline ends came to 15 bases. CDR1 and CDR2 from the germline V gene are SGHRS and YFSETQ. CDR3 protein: CASSGQGTQNEKLFF. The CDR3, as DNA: TGCGCCAGCAGCGGGCAGGGGACCCAAAATGAAAAACTGTTTTTT.

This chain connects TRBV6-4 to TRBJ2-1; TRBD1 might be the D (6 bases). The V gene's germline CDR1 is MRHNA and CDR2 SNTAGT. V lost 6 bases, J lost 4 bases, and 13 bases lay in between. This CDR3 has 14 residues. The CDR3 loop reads CASRYRDTYNEQFF. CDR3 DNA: TGTGCCAGCAGATACCGGGACACTTACAATGAGCAGTTCTTC.

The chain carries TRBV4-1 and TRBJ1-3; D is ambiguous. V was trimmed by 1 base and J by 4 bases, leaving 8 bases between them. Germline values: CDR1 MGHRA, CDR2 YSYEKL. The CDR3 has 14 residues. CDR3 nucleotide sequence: TGCGCCAGCAGCCAAGGAGGGTTGGGAAACACCATATATTTT. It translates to CASSQGGLGNTIYF.